This T cell receptor beta chain was recovered during a study of OX40 agonist ivuxolimab in advanced cancers. Study overall: Ivuxolimab was administered intravenously to patients at 0.01 to 10 mg/kg every 2 weeks.

Profiling relied on immunoSEQ multiplex PCR, and the TCRdb table lists in-frame clones only, not all of them. In the table there are 25,000 to 30,000 clones, roughly 82% of which are singletons. The CDR3 has 15 amino acids. In germline, CDR1 is SGHVS, CDR2 FNYEAQ. V was shortened by 0 bases and J by 0 bases, with 8 bases between the two germline ends. Overall study results and limits: More expanded clones were found, on average, in CD8+ than in CD4+ T cells. Clonal expansion by week 6 occurred in CD4+ and CD8+ blood T cells (at 0.1 to 3.0 mg/kg).

This clone appeared a single time. Its antigen is unknown. Sequences were derived from CD4+ or CD8+ T cells sorted from blood, sampled in a trial of the OX40 agonist ivuxolimab. The chain links TRBV7-6 to TRBJ1-2, with a possible D match to TRBD1 (5 bases). The receptor's source is an adult with an advanced solid tumor such as melanoma, head and neck, liver or kidney cancer. The CDR3, as DNA: TGTGCCAGCAGCTTAGCGGCAGGGCCTAACTATGGCTACACCTTC. Its protein product is CASSLAAGPNYGYTF.